There are a few counts of the clone carrying this TCR beta chain. Its antigen remains unknown. Library preparation for TCR beta used quantitative 5'-RACE with molecular barcodes. TCRdb fed the 5' RACE reads into MiXCR, producing one record per CDR3 protein. Here the sample spans fewer than 250,000 distinct CDR3 sequences, about 16% being singletons. The entry originates in a study of CD8 T cells in ankylosing spondylitis. The V end was cut by 3 bases, the J end by 3 bases, with 9 bases between. The CDR3 spans 13 residues. Findings of the study overall: Some motif variants had been reported before (in reactive arthritis synovial fluid and blood). Disease-associated clones were reportedly significantly overrepresented in matched ankylosing spondylitis synovial fluid. Seemingly characteristic of ankylosing spondylitis blood was a TCR beta motif consisting of fewer than 10 highly homologous variants. CD8+ cells made up the disease-linked clones, which were relatively rare in peripheral blood.

Specimen: blood, either unsorted or a sorted T cell fraction (not recorded which). The chain is built from TRBV12-3 or TRBV12-4 and TRBJ2-7; D not certain. This sequence originates from a male donor with ankylosing spondylitis. The CDR3 sequence: CASSLRTLYEQYF. The CDR3 DNA is TGTGCCAGCAGTTTGCGGACGCTCTACGAGCAGTACTTC.